The sequence of this T cell receptor beta chain was determined in a study of blood T cell repertoires in COVID-19. About the study: T cells, B-cell-depleted T cells, or PBMCs provided the cDNA or gDNA that served as material.

From germline, CDR1 is SGHRS and CDR2 YFSETQ. The CDR3 covers 16 residues. Trimming cost V 2 bases and J 6 bases; bases outside gene matches: 13. Original processing methods: The authors estimated nucleated cell counts from reference gene primer amplification. TCRdb keeps only in-frame clones here, not all; method: immunoSEQ multiplex PCR. V and J calls and clone size are those listed in that table; D and trimming were worked out from the DNA. The sample records approximately 35,000 clones, 75% to 85% being singletons. The clonotype comes from a man in his 60s with active COVID-19. Sequencing input: peripheral blood. The rearrangement links TRBV5-1 to TRBJ2-7; 8 bases are a match to TRBD2. CDR3 in amino acids: CASSFLFEAGVPEQYF. CDR3 nucleotides: TGCGCCAGCAGCTTTCTGTTTGAAGCGGGAGTTCCCGAGCAGTACTTC. Combining the CDR3 with reference TRBV5-1 and TRBJ2-7 gives the whole variable domain KAGVTQTPRYLIKTRGQQVTLSCSPISGHRSVSWYQQTPGQGLQFLFEYFSETQRNKGNFPGRFSGRQFSNSRSEMNVSTLELGDSALYLCASSFLFEAGVPEQYFGPGTRLTVT.